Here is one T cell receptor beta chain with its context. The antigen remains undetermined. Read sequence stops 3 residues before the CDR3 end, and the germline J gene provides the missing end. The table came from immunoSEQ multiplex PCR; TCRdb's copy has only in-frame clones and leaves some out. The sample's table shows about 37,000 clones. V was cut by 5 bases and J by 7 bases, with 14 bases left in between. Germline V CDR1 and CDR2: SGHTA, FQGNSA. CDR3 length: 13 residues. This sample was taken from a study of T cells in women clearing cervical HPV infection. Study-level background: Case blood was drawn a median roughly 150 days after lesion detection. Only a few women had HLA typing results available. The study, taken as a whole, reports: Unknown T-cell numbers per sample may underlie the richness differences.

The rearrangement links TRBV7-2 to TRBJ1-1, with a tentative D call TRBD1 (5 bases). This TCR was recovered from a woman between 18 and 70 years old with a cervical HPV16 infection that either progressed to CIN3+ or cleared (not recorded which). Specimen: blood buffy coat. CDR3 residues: CASSIDRQFEAFF. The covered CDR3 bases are TGTGCCAGCAGCATTGACCGACAGTTTGAA.